The 10 T cell receptor beta chains presented below share a single source sample, sequenced in a study of blood T cell repertoires in COVID-19. Assay used: immunoSEQ multiplex PCR; TCRdb lists only in-frame clones, some missing. The sample records 340,000 or so clones, more than 70% being singletons. Sequencing was carried out using peripheral blood. All receptors derive from a man aged 25 to 40 with active or convalescent COVID-19.

The chain joins TRBV5-4 to TRBJ1-1, with D perhaps matching TRBD1 (6 bases). Between the trimmed V and J ends, which lost 4 bases and 5 bases, there was a span of 9 bases. The CDR3 is 12 amino acids. Germline V CDR1 and CDR2: SGHNT, YYREEE (reference sequence). As DNA, the CDR3 is TGTGCCAGCAGCCCGGACAGAACTGAAGCTTTCTTT. Its protein is CASSPDRTEAFF.

The chain links TRBV14 to TRBJ1-2, with a tentative D call TRBD1 (5 bases). Germline CDR1 reads SGHDN; CDR2 reads FVKESK. The V end lost 0 bases, the J end lost 7 bases, and 9 bases lay between the germline ends. The CDR3 totals 13 residues. The CDR3 coding sequence is TGTGCCAGCAGCCAAGACAGGGCTTTTGGCTACACCTTC. It yields the protein CASSQDRAFGYTF.

The V call is TRBV2, the J call TRBJ2-1; 9 nucleotides match TRBD1. The CDR3 is 13 residues long. From germline, CDR1 is SNHLY and CDR2 FYNNEI. The V and J ends lost 8 bases and 5 bases, in that order; junction bases with no gene match: 4. CDR3 coding DNA: TGTGCCAGCGGGACAGGGAGGAACAATGAGCAGTTCTTC. Protein product: CASGTGRNNEQFF.

This chain links TRBV27 with TRBJ1-4, with D possibly matching TRBD1 (5 bases). The CDR3 spans 17 residues. The V end was cut by 1 base, the J end by 0 bases, with 12 bases between. Per germline, CDR1 MNHEY and CDR2 SMNVEV (reference sequence). This chain's CDR3 is CASSLLGGGPTNEKLFF. The DNA of the CDR3 is TGTGCCAGCAGTTTATTGGGGGGGGGTCCAACTAATGAAAAACTGTTTTTT. The full variable domain, in which reference TRBV27 and TRBJ1-4 provide the parts outside the CDR3, is EAQVTQNPRYLITVTGKKLTVTCSQNMNHEYMSWYRQDPGLGLRQIYYSMNVEVTDKGDVPEGYKVSRKEKRNFPLILESPSPNQTSLYFCASSLLGGGPTNEKLFFGSGTQLSVL.

The genes are TRBV27 and TRBJ1-6; TRBD1 might be the D (5 bases). This CDR3 is built from 15 residues. V lost 6 bases and J lost 10, with 19 bases in between. The germline V gene encodes CDR1 MNHEY and CDR2 SMNVEV (reference sequence). CDR3 DNA sequence: TGTGCCAGCAGCCCCTGGGCAGGGACTGGATCACCCCTCCACTTT. Translation gives CASSPWAGTGSPLHF.

The chain couples TRBV6-5 to TRBJ1-3; the D is unclear. The V gene lost 8 bases and the J gene lost 7 bases, with 12 bases spanning the gap. CDR3 length: 12 amino acids. The germline gives CDR1 MNHEY, CDR2 SVGAGI. DNA for the CDR3: TGTGCCAGCCAAACTACCGGGAACACCATATATTTT. This gives the protein CASQTTGNTIYF.

The rearrangement joins TRBV18 to TRBJ2-1; 7 bases fit TRBD1. This CDR3 region has 14 residues. The V segment lost 5 bases and the J segment 8 bases; nucleotides outside the gene matches: 9. The V gene's germline CDR1 is KGHSH and CDR2 LQKENI. CDR3 sequence (DNA): TGTGCCAGCTCATCTTTGCGACAGGGCGATGAGCAGTTCTTC. It is translated as CASSSLRQGDEQFF.

The rearrangement links TRBV7-6 to TRBJ2-1, with TRBD2 identical over 10 bases. V dropped 1 base and J dropped 3; count of bases not matched to a gene: 3. This CDR3 has 16 residues. The germline CDR1 and CDR2 sequences are SGHVS and FNYEAQ. CDR3 sequence: CASSLVLAGIYNEQFF. CDR3 coding DNA: TGTGCCAGCAGCTTAGTACTAGCGGGGATCTACAATGAGCAGTTCTTC. Filled out from reference TRBV7-6 and TRBJ2-1, the complete variable domain reads GAGVSQSPRYKVTKRGQDVALRCDPISGHVSLYWYRQALGQGPEFLTYFNYEAQQDKSGLPNDRFSAERPEGSISTLTIQRTEQRDSAMYRCASSLVLAGIYNEQFFGPGTRLTVL.

The chain uses TRBV29-1 and TRBJ1-1, with 7 bases aligning to TRBD1. Germline CDR1 SQVTM, CDR2 ANQGSEA. Trimming at V came to 6 bases and at J to 0 bases, leaving 4 bases not matched to a gene. The CDR3 has 13 amino acids. The CDR3 region has the DNA TGCAGCGTCGGGACAGTTATGAACACTGAAGCTTTCTTT. It yields the protein CSVGTVMNTEAFF.

The V and J genes are TRBV7-8 and TRBJ1-4; no clear D gene. Trimming stripped 2 bases from V and 8 bases from J, with 9 bases between. This CDR3 comprises 13 residues. Germline V lookup: CDR1 SGHVS, CDR2 FQNEAQ. The DNA of the CDR3 is TGTGCCAGCAGCTTATCGCTCGGGGAAAAACTGTTTTTT. Amino acid sequence: CASSLSLGEKLFF.